This TCR beta chain came from a study of blood T cell repertoires in COVID-19. About the study: Samples representing acute and convalescent COVID-19 were sourced from the United States, Italy and Spain. From T cells, B-cell-depleted T cells, or PBMCs came the material, which was cDNA or gDNA.

As processed by the authors: Amplified reference gene primers provided the basis for estimating nucleated cell counts. Using immunoSEQ multiplex PCR, the repertoire was profiled, and TCRdb retains in-frame clones only, with some absent. V, J and clone size were drawn from that table, and D and trimming were deduced from the DNA. Of around 130,000 clones in the sample, 70% to 85% were seen once. The trim removed 6 bases at V and 5 bases at J, leaving 11 bases unmatched. The CDR3 loop spans 15 amino acids. Per the germline V gene, CDR1 is MDHEN and CDR2 is SYDVKM. This clone was seen a few times. The material sequenced was peripheral blood. V is TRBV28 and J is TRBJ2-5; TRBD1 matches 8 bases. This receptor was identified in a woman older than 75 with acute or convalescent COVID-19. The CDR3 loop reads CASRTNRGTGETQYF. The CDR3 DNA follows: TGTGCCAGCAGAACGAACAGGGGGACGGGTGAGACCCAGTACTTC. Supplemented by reference TRBV28 and TRBJ2-5, the full variable domain reads DVKVTQSSRYLVKRTGEKVFLECVQDMDHENMFWYRQDPGLGLRLIYFSYDVKMKEKGDIPEGYSVSREKKERFSLILESASTNQTSMYLCASRTNRGTGETQYFGPGTRLLVL.